This TCR beta chain was profiled in a study of beta chain features in type 1 diabetes. Study at large: Patient and healthy donor groups were alike in age, gender and cell yields. Findings and limits, study-wide: PCR might preferentially amplify shorter templates, equally in patients and controls.

Comment on this clone: Its antigen remains unknown.

The purity of all sorted populations exceeded 95%. Since all of the isolated RNA was reverse transcribed, expressed TCRB transcripts were what got sequenced. Naive, central memory and regulatory T cell samples yielded around 3.6 million reads on average. Repertoires were generated with immunoSEQ multiplex PCR, while TCRdb's copy carries only in-frame clones and drops some. Found here are 250,000 to 300,000 clones, approximately 8% of them singletons; the top ten hold about 0.93%. This receptor was obtained from a woman aged 18 to 35 in good health. Sequenced material: central memory CD4+ T cells from blood.

DNA of the CDR3: TGTGCCAGCAGCCGGGGTGGGACTACCAGCGGGGAGCTGTTTTTT. Protein product: CASSRGGTTSGELFF. V usage is TRBV13 and J usage is TRBJ2-2; 7 positions match TRBD2. Unmatched junction bases numbered 10, after V lost 5 bases and J lost 7 bases. The CDR3 contains 15 residues. CDR1 is PRHDT, CDR2 FYEKMQ, per germline (reference sequence).